Following are 25 T cell receptor beta chains from one sample sequenced in a study of blood T cell repertoires in COVID-19. Method: immunoSEQ multiplex PCR; TCRdb's copy keeps in-frame clones and lacks some. The sample has more than 150,000 clones, almost 80% seen once. The sequenced sample was PBMCs or T cells enriched from blood (not recorded which). These receptors were obtained from a woman between 50 and 59 years old who had recovered from COVID-19.

This chain links TRBV5-1 with TRBJ2-1, with D possibly being TRBD1 (5 bases). There are 13 residues in the CDR3. Per germline, CDR1 SGHRS and CDR2 YFSETQ. The V gene lost 0 bases and the J gene lost 5 bases, with 6 bases spanning the gap. Here the CDR3 reads CASSLGGDNEQFF. The CDR3 bases are TGCGCCAGCAGCTTGGGGGGCGACAATGAGCAGTTCTTC. Complete variable domain (other parts from reference TRBV5-1 and TRBJ2-1): KAGVTQTPRYLIKTRGQQVTLSCSPISGHRSVSWYQQTPGQGLQFLFEYFSETQRNKGNFPGRFSGRQFSNSRSEMNVSTLELGDSALYLCASSLGGDNEQFFGPGTRLTVL.

The chain uses TRBV27 and TRBJ2-3, with 11 bases fitting TRBD2. Germline trimming cut 7 bases from V and 9 bases from J; bases unmatched to any gene: 9. Per germline, CDR1 MNHEY and CDR2 SMNVEV (reference sequence). The CDR3 is 14 residues long. Here the CDR3 DNA reads TGTGCCAGCATTAGCGGGAGGGACCTGGGGACGCAGTATTTT. Amino acids: CASISGRDLGTQYF.

A note on this clone: Compared with germline, one end of the junction differs, possibly owing to a read error. The chain has TRBV3-1 (or the pseudogene TRBV3-2) and TRBJ1-2; TRBD1 might be the D (5 bases). The CDR3 loop spans 14 amino acids. Germline CDR1 and CDR2: LGHDT and YNNKEL (reference sequence). This chain's CDR3 is CASSQGRPTEGVSF. The CDR3 DNA is TGTGCCAGCAGCCAAGGTCGGCCCACCGAAGGGGTGAGCTTC.

The genes are TRBV28 and TRBJ2-5; 8 nucleotides align to TRBD2. Germline V lookup: CDR1 MDHEN, CDR2 SYDVKM. V lost 1 base to trimming and J lost 4 bases; unmatched junction nucleotides: 2. CDR3 length: 14 amino acids. The CDR3 protein is CASSLFLAGETQYF. The CDR3 bases are TGTGCCAGCAGTTTATTCCTAGCGGGAGAGACCCAGTACTTC.

V gene TRBV9 combines with J gene TRBJ1-5, with D possibly TRBD1 on 6 matching bases. Germline lookup yields CDR1 SGDLS and CDR2 YYNGEE. CDR3 length equals 14 residues. V lost 0 bases, J lost 6 bases, and 10 bases lay in between. CDR3 DNA sequence: TGTGCCAGCAGCGTAGGATCAGGGGTTCAGCCCCAGCATTTT. Translating it yields CASSVGSGVQPQHF.

V and J are TRBV5-6 and TRBJ1-2; D is uncertain. Per germline, CDR1 SGHDT and CDR2 YYEEEE. The CDR3 is 15 amino acids. The V gene lost 0 bases and the J gene lost 1 base, with 10 bases spanning the gap. CDR3 sequence reads: CASSLGRLINYGYTF. The CDR3 bases are TGTGCCAGCAGCTTGGGTCGGTTAATTAACTATGGCTACACCTTC.

The CDR3 DNA sequence: TGCGCCAGCTCCACAGGCACAGATACGCAGTATTTT. As protein: CASSTGTDTQYF. The chain recombines TRBV5-1 with TRBJ2-3, with D unclear. The germline V gene has CDR1 SGHRS and CDR2 YFSETQ. The CDR3 has 12 amino acids. V was clipped by 7 bases and J by 1 base, with 7 bases between them.

This clone was seen only a few times. V and J are TRBV27 and TRBJ1-2; D is unclear. Germline V gene sequence: CDR1 MNHEY, CDR2 SMNVEV (reference sequence). Trimming took off 8 bases at V and 0 bases at J, with 7 bases between the two ends. CDR3 length: 12 residues. Here the CDR3 DNA reads TGTGCCAGCTGCGATCCTAACTATGGCTACACCTTC. Amino acids: CASCDPNYGYTF.

The chain couples TRBV18 to TRBJ2-2, with D perhaps matching TRBD2 (5 bases). CDR1 is KGHSH, CDR2 LQKENI, per germline. V was shortened by 2 bases and J by 2 bases, with 18 bases between the two germline ends. There are 18 residues in the CDR3. CDR3 in DNA: TGTGCCAGCTCACCAAAGGGCACCCTGGGAGTAAACACCGGGGAGCTGTTTTTT. Amino acids: CASSPKGTLGVNTGELFF.

The CDR3 reads CASPKGGLAGGGKNIQYF. In DNA form, the CDR3 reads TGTGCCAGCCCCAAGGGGGGACTAGCGGGAGGGGGTAAAAACATTCAGTACTTC. V gene TRBV6-4 combines with J gene TRBJ2-4; 16 bases line up with TRBD2. This CDR3 is 18 amino acids long. Germline CDR1 and CDR2: MRHNA and SNTAGT. V lost 8 bases and J lost 4; bases outside the gene matches: 11.

This chain links TRBV28 with TRBJ1-2; TRBD1 agrees at 8 bases. Germline loops: CDR1 MDHEN, CDR2 SYDVKM. The J segment lost 8 bases and the V segment lost 2 bases, leaving 10 bases of the junction unmatched. The CDR3 totals 15 residues. The CDR3 region has the DNA TGTGCCAGCAGTTTAGGACAGGGAGCAAGTAACGGCTACACCTTC. Its translation is CASSLGQGASNGYTF.

V is TRBV28 and J is TRBJ1-2; D remains ambiguous. Trimming removed 6 bases at V and 6 bases at J, with 14 bases between. CDR3 length: 13 residues. CDR1 is MDHEN and CDR2 is SYDVKM in the germline V gene. The CDR3 spells CASRRVGLNGYTF. Written as DNA, the CDR3 is TGTGCCAGCAGGAGGGTAGGACTCAATGGCTACACCTTC.

The V call is TRBV9, the J call TRBJ2-5, with TRBD2 matching 8 bases. Germline V gene lookup returns CDR1 SGDLS and CDR2 YYNGEE. The J segment lost 2 bases and the V segment lost 3 bases, leaving 9 bases of the junction unmatched. The CDR3 covers 16 residues. CDR3 DNA sequence: TGTGCCAGCAGCGGGGATAGCGGGGCCTTTCAAGAGACCCAGTACTTC. This sequence encodes CASSGDSGAFQETQYF.

The chain recombines TRBV5-4 with TRBJ2-3; D possibly corresponds to TRBD2 (6 bases). Per germline, CDR1 SGHNT and CDR2 YYREEE (reference sequence). The CDR3 has 13 amino acids. Trimming left V 1 base short and J 4 bases short, with 7 bases between. In DNA, the CDR3 is TGTGCCAGCAGCTTGTGGGGGGCAGATACGCAGTATTTT. Its protein is CASSLWGADTQYF.

This sequence joins TRBV11-2 and TRBJ1-1, with D possibly matching TRBD1 (6 bases). The CDR3 contains 14 residues. Trimming pared 8 bases from V and 1 base from J, leaving 14 bases between. Germline lookup yields CDR1 SGHAT and CDR2 FQNNGV. The CDR3: CASGRLTGNTEAFF. The CDR3 region has the DNA TGTGCCAGCGGCCGGTTGACAGGGAACACTGAAGCTTTCTTT.

The rearrangement uses TRBV28 and TRBJ2-7; the D gene is possibly TRBD2 (6 bases). The germline V gene encodes CDR1 MDHEN and CDR2 SYDVKM. V gave up 8 bases and J gave up 5 bases, with 22 bases separating them. The CDR3 contains 15 residues. As DNA, the CDR3 is TGTGCCAGCTTAGGACCGGGAGCCTTGGTCGACGAGCAGTACTTC. This codes for CASLGPGALVDEQYF.

The rearrangement joins TRBV5-1 to TRBJ2-1; TRBD2 agrees at 10 bases. V lost 0 bases, J lost 9 bases, and 6 bases stayed unmatched. The CDR3 spans 15 residues. Per germline, CDR1 SGHRS and CDR2 YFSETQ. The CDR3 DNA reads as TGCGCCAGCAGCTTGGCCCGAGCGGGAGGGGGTGAGCAGTTCTTC. Translating gives CASSLARAGGGEQFF.

The chain has TRBV27 and TRBJ1-2; perhaps TRBD1 as D (6 bases). Germline V gene data show CDR1 as MNHEY and CDR2 as SMNVEV (reference sequence). The CDR3 is 19 amino acids. V was shortened by 0 bases and J by 4 bases, with 24 bases between the two germline ends. The CDR3 sequence is CASSLSGRDTTTLGYGYTF. The DNA for the CDR3 is TGTGCCAGCAGTTTATCGGGGAGGGACACTACTACACTGGGCTATGGCTACACCTTC.

This clone has more than one count but fewer than ten. This rearrangement joins TRBV5-1 to TRBJ2-1; a possible D gene is TRBD2 (5 bases). Trimming removed 0 bases at V and 8 bases at J, with 12 bases between. CDR1 SGHRS and CDR2 YFSETQ come from the germline V gene. The CDR3 loop spans 14 amino acids. The CDR3 coding sequence is TGCGCCAGCAGCTTGGCTACGCCCGGGGATGAGCAGTTCTTC. Encoded protein: CASSLATPGDEQFF.

The chain carries TRBV5-1 and TRBJ2-7; the match to TRBD1 covers 7 bases. With V trimmed by 4 bases and J by 5 bases, 9 bases remained unmatched. Germline-derived CDR1 and CDR2 are SGHRS and YFSETQ. The CDR3 totals 14 residues. The CDR3 DNA reads TGCGCCAGCAGCCCTAGGCAGGGGGAGAACGAGCAGTACTTC. Amino acids: CASSPRQGENEQYF. The full variable domain, rest sourced from reference TRBV5-1 and TRBJ2-7, is KAGVTQTPRYLIKTRGQQVTLSCSPISGHRSVSWYQQTPGQGLQFLFEYFSETQRNKGNFPGRFSGRQFSNSRSEMNVSTLELGDSALYLCASSPRQGENEQYFGPGTRLTVT.

V usage is TRBV28 and J usage is TRBJ2-2, with TRBD2 as a possible D gene (5 bases). This CDR3 spans 15 amino acids. The germline CDR1 and CDR2 sequences are MDHEN and SYDVKM. The germline V and J ends were trimmed by 7 bases and 6 bases, with 18 bases remaining between them. The CDR3: CASNQLRGSPGELFF. The CDR3 DNA reads TGTGCCAGCAACCAACTAAGAGGGAGTCCCGGGGAGCTGTTTTTT.

This chain joins TRBV3-1 (or the pseudogene TRBV3-2) and TRBJ1-6, with unresolved D. The CDR3 length is 13 residues. Between the trimmed V and J ends, which lost 4 bases and 4 bases, there was a span of 5 bases. Germline loops: CDR1 LGHDT, CDR2 YNNKEL (reference sequence). The CDR3 is CASSREYNSPLHF. The CDR3 DNA reads as TGTGCCAGCAGCCGGGAGTATAATTCACCCCTCCACTTT.

The chain has TRBV5-1 and TRBJ1-2; D perhaps matches TRBD1 (6 bases). V shed 6 bases and J shed 4 bases, with 16 bases lying between them. The CDR3 has 14 amino acids. Germline CDR1 is SGHRS and CDR2 is YFSETQ. The chain's CDR3 is CASTSGGAGYGYTF. CDR3 DNA: TGCGCCAGCACCTCTGGGGGGGCCGGCTATGGCTACACCTTC.

This chain uses TRBV6-2 or TRBV6-3 with TRBJ2-7; D call uncertain. This CDR3 spans 14 amino acids. Germline V gives CDR1 MNHEY, CDR2 SVGEGT. V was pared by 5 bases and J by 4 bases, with 15 bases between. The CDR3 nucleotides read TGTGCCAGCAGTGCAAACGTTCTACCGTACGAGCAGTACTTC. Its protein is CASSANVLPYEQYF.

The rearrangement links TRBV18 to TRBJ1-2; the D is unclear. CDR1 KGHSH and CDR2 LQKENI come from the germline V gene. The CDR3 contains 13 residues. V was trimmed by 5 bases and J by 0 bases, leaving 7 bases between them. The CDR3 DNA sequence: TGTGCCAGCTCAACGACACCTAACTATGGCTACACCTTC. Amino acids: CASSTTPNYGYTF.